This T cell receptor beta chain was captured by sequencing in a study of T cells in Graves' hyperthyroidism and ophthalmopathy. Study context: Specimen type is peripheral blood, collected at initial diagnosis prior to any treatment.

Fresh peripheral blood, around 9.3 ml of it, supplied the PBMCs. Findings and limits, study-wide: Among clonotypes expanded in thyroid above 0.001, most were also found in blood.

Amplification targeted TCR beta CDR3 regions from RNA transcripts. The HTBI set primed first-round TCR CDR3 RT-PCR. TCRdb reprocessed the multiplex PCR reads via MiXCR and lists one record per CDR3 protein. The sample has approximately 520,000 distinct CDR3 sequences, about 24% seen once; the top ten hold about 11%. This clonotype has ten or more counts. Its antigen is unknown. The V segment lost 6 bases and the J segment 2 bases; nucleotides outside the gene matches: 6. The CDR3 runs 14 residues. Per germline, CDR1 MNHNS and CDR2 SASEGT. Sequencing input: blood. The chain has TRBV6-1 and TRBJ1-2; 7 bases align to TRBD1. This TCR was recovered from a woman aged 30 to 39 with Graves' ophthalmopathy. DNA of the CDR3: TGTGCCAGCAGCCCCTGGGGACAGAACTATGGCTACACCTTC. Its translation is CASSPWGQNYGYTF.